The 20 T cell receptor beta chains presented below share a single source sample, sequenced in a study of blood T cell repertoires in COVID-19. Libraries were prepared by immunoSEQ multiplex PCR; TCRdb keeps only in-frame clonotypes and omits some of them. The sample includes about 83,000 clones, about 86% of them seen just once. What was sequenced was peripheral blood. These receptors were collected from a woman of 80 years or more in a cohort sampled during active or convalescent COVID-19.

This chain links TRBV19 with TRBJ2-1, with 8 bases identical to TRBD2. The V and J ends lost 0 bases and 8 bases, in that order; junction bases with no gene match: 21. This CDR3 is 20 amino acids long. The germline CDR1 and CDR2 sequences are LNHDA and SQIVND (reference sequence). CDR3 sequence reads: CASSIEGTLAGWFANDEQFF. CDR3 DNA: TGTGCCAGTAGTATAGAGGGCACATTAGCGGGATGGTTCGCAAACGATGAGCAGTTCTTC.

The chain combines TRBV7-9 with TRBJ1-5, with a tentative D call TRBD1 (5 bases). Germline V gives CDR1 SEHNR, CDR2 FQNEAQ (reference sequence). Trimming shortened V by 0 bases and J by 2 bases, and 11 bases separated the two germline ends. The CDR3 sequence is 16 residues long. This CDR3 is CASSLALGGGNQPQHF. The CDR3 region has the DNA TGTGCCAGCAGCTTAGCGCTCGGAGGGGGCAATCAGCCCCAGCATTTT.

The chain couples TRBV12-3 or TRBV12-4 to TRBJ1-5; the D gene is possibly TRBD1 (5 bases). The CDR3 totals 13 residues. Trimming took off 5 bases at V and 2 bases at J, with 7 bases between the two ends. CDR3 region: CASSLTGNQPQHF. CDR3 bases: TGTGCCAGCAGTCTGACAGGCAATCAGCCCCAGCATTTT.

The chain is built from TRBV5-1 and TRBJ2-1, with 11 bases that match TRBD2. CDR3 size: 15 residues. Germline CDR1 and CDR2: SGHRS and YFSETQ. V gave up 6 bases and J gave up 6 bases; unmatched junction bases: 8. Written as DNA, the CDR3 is TGCGCCAGCACCGTACTAGCGGGAGCAGGCAATGAGCAGTTCTTC. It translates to CASTVLAGAGNEQFF.

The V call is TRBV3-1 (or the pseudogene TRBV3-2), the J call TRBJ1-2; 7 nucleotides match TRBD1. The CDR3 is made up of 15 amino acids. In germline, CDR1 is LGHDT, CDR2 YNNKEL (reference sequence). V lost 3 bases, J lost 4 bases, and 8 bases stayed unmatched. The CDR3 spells CASSHDRALLYGYTF. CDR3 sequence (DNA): TGTGCCAGCAGCCACGACAGGGCTTTACTCTATGGCTACACCTTC.

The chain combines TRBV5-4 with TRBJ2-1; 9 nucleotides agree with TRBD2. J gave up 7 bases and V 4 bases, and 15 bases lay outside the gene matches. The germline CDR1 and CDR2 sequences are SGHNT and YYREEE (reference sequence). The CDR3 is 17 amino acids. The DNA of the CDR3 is TGTGCCAGCAGCGCCGGGACTAGCCGTACGGGGGGGAATGAGCAGTTCTTC. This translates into CASSAGTSRTGGNEQFF.

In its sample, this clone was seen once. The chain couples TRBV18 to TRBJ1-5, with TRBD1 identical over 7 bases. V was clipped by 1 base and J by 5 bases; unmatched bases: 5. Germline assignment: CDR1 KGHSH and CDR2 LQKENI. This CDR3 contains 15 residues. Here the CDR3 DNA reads TGTGCCAGCTCACCACTCGGGACAGTTGATCAGCCCCAGCATTTT. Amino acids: CASSPLGTVDQPQHF.

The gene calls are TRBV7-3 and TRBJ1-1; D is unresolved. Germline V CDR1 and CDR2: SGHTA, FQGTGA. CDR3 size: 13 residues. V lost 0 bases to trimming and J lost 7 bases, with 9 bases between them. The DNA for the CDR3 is TGTGCCAGCAGCTTAACGCGGGAGGGTGAAGCTTTCTTT. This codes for CASSLTREGEAFF.

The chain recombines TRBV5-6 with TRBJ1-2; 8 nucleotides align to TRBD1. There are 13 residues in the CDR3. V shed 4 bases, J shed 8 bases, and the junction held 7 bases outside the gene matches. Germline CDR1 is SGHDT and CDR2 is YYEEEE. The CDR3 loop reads CASSLDRATGYTF. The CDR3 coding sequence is TGTGCCAGCAGCCTGGACAGGGCGACGGGCTACACCTTC. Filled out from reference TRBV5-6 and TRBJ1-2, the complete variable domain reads DAGVTQSPTHLIKTRGQQVTLRCSPKSGHDTVSWYQQALGQGPQFIFQYYEEEERQRGNFPDRFSGHQFPNYSSELNVNALLLGDSALYLCASSLDRATGYTFGSGTRLTVV.

The CDR3 spells CASSLSSRGDEKLFF. The CDR3 coding sequence is TGTGCCAGCAGCTTGAGTTCCAGGGGTGATGAAAAACTGTTTTTT. V and J are TRBV5-5 and TRBJ1-4; D perhaps matches TRBD1 (6 bases). CDR1 SGHKS and CDR2 YYEKEE come from the germline V gene (reference sequence). The V end was cut by 1 base, the J end by 6 bases, with 13 bases between. This CDR3 is built from 15 residues.

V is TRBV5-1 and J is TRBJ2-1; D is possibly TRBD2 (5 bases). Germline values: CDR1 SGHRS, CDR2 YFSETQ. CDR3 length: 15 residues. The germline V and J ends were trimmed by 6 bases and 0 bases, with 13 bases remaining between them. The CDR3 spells CASKTGIPSYNEQFF. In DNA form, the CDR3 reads TGCGCCAGCAAAACCGGGATCCCCTCCTACAATGAGCAGTTCTTC.

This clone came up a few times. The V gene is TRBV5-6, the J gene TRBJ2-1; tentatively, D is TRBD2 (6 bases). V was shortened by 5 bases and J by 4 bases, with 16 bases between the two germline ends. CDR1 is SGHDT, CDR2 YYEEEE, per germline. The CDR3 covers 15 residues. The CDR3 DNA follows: TGTGCCAGCAGTACCGAGCTAGCGAGATACAATGAGCAGTTCTTC. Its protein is CASSTELARYNEQFF.

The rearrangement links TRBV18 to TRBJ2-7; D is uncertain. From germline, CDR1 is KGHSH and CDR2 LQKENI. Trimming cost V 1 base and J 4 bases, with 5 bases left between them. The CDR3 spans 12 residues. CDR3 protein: CASSPLNYEQYF. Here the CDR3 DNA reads TGTGCCAGCTCACCACTAAATTACGAGCAGTACTTC.

The CDR3 spells CASSAGLAGGTQYF. DNA of the CDR3: TGTGCCAGCAGCGCCGGACTAGCGGGAGGTACGCAGTATTTT. The chain recombines TRBV2 with TRBJ2-3, with 14 bases lining up with TRBD2. The CDR3 length is 14 residues. Germline CDR1 SNHLY, CDR2 FYNNEI. The V gene end was trimmed by 6 bases and the J gene end by 8 bases; junction bases not matched to a gene: 4.

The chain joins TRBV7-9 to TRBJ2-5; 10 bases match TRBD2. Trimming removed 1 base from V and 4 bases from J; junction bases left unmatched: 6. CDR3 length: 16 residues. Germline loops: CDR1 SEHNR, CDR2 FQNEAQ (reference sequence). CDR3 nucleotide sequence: TGTGCCAGCAGCTTAGATGTCGCTAGCGGGAGAGAGACCCAGTACTTC. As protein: CASSLDVASGRETQYF.

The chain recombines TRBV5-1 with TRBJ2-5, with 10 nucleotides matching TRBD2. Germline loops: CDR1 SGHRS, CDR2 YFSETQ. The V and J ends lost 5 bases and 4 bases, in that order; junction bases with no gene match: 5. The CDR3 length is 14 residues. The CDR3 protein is CASSLAGDRETQYF. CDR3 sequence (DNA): TGCGCCAGCAGTCTAGCGGGAGATAGAGAGACCCAGTACTTC.

CDR3 nucleotides: TGTGCCAGCAGCCGCGAGGTCGGCTGGTATGGCTACACCTTC. This codes for CASSREVGWYGYTF. The chain carries TRBV9 and TRBJ1-2; no firm D call. This CDR3 spans 14 amino acids. Germline CDR1 and CDR2: SGDLS and YYNGEE. Between the trimmed V and J ends, which lost 4 bases and 5 bases, there was a span of 15 bases.

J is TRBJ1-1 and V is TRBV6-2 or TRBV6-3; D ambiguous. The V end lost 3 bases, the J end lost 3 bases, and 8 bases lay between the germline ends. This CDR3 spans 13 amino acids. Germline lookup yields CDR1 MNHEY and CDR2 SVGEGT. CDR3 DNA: TGTGCCAGCAGTTATAAGGAGGACACTGAAGCTTTCTTT. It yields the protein CASSYKEDTEAFF.

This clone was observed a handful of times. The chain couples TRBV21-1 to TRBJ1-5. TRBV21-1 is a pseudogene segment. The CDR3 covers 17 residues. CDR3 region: CASRQQGPGGTDQPQHF. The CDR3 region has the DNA TGTGCCAGCAGACAACAGGGCCCGGGGGGTACCGATCAGCCCCAGCATTTT.

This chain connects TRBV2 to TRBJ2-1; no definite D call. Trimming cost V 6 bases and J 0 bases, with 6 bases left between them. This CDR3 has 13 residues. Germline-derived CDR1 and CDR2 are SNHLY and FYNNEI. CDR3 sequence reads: CASRLASYNEQFF. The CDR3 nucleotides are TGTGCCAGCAGACTCGCCTCCTACAATGAGCAGTTCTTC. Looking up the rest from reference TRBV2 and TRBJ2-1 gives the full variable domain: EPEVTQTPSHQVTQMGQEVILRCVPISNHLYFYWYRQILGQKVEFLVSFYNNEISEKSEIFDDQFSVERPDGSNFTLKIRSTKLEDSAMYFCASRLASYNEQFFGPGTRLTVL.